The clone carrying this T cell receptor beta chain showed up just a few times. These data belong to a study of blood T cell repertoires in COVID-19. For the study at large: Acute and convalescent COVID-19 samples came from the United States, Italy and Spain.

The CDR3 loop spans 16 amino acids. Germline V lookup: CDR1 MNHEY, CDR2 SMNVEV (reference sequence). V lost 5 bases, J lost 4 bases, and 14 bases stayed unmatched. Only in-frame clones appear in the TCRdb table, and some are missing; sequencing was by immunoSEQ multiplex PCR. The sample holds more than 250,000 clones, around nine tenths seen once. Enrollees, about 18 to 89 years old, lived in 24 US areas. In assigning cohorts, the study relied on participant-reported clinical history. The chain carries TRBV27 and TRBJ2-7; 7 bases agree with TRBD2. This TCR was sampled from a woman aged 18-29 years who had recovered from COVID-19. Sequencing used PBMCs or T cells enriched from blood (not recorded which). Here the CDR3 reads CASSPGWAGADYEQYF. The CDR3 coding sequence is TGTGCCAGCAGTCCCGGTTGGGCGGGAGCTGATTACGAGCAGTACTTC.